This T cell receptor beta chain was documented in a study of blood T cell repertoires in COVID-19. Clones were sequenced by immunoSEQ multiplex PCR, and TCRdb holds only the in-frame ones, with some missing. The sample lists about 300,000 clones, 88% occurring once. Trimming took 0 bases from V and 5 from J, leaving 15 bases between them. Per the germline V gene, CDR1 is SGHRS and CDR2 is YFSETQ. CDR3 length: 15 residues. Sequencing was done on a sample of peripheral blood. V is TRBV5-1 and J is TRBJ2-7; the D is unclear. The sequence derives from a woman aged 25 to 39 with COVID-19, enrolled during active disease. For the CDR3, the DNA is TGCGCCAGCAGCTTGGGTGGTAGCATTGGCAACGAGCAGTACTTC. Amino acid sequence: CASSLGGSIGNEQYF.